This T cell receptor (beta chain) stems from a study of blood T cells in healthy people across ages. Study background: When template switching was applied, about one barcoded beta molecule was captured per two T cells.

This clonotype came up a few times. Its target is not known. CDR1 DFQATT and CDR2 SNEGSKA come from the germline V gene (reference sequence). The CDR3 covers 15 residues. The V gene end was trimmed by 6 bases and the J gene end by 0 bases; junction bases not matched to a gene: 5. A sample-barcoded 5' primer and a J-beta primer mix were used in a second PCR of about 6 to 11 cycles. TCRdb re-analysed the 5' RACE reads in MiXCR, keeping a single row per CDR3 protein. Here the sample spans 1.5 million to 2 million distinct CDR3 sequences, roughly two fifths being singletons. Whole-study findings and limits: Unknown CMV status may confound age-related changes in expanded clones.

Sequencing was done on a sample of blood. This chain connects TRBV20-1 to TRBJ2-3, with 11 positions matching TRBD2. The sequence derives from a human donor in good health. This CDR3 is CSAPSGGTSTDTQYF. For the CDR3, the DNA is TGCAGTGCGCCTAGCGGGGGGACTAGCACAGATACGCAGTATTTT.